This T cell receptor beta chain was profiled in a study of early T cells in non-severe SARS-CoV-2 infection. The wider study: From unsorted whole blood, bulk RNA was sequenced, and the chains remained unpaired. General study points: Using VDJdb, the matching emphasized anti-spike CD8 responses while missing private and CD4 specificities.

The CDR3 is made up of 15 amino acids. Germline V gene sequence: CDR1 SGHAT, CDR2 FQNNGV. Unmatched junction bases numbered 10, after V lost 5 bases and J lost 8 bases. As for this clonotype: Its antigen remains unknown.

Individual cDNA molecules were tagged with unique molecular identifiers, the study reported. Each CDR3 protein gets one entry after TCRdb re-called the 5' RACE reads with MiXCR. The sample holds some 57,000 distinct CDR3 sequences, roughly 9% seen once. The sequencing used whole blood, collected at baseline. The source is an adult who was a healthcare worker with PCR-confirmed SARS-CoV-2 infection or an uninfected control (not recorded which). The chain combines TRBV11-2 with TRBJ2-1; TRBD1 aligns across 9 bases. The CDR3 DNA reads TGTGCCAGCAGCATAACAGGGGGCGAAGGGGATGAGCAGTTCTTC. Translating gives CASSITGGEGDEQFF.